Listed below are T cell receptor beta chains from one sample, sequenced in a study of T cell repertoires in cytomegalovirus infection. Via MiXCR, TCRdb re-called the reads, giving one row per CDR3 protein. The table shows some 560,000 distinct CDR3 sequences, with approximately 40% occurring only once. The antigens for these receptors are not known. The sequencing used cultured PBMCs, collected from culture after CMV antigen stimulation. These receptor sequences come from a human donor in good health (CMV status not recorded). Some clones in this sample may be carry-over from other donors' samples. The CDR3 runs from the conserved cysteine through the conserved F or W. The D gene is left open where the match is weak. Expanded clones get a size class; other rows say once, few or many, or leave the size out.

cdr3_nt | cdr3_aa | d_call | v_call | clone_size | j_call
TGTGCCAGCAGCTTGGCCCAGGGGAATTCACCCCTCCACTTT | CASSLAQGNSPLHF | . | TRBV5-6 | . | TRBJ1-6
TGTGCCAGCAGCCAAGTGGTAATGGGCGAGCAGTACTTC | CASSQVVMGEQYF | . | TRBV14 | . | TRBJ2-7
TGTGCCAGCAGTTACGGCGGGTACGGGTCCTACAATGAGCAGTTCTTC | CASSYGGYGSYNEQFF | . | TRBV6-2/TRBV6-3 | few | TRBJ2-1
TGTGCCACCAGCAGAGATGGGGGCCGACTAGCGGACCTAATGAAAGCCAAAAACATTCAGTACTTC | CATSRDGGRLADLMKAKNIQYF | TRBD2 | TRBV15 | few | TRBJ2-4
TGTGCCAGCAGCTTAGACGGGACAAGCCGCTACGAGCAGTACTTC | CASSLDGTSRYEQYF | . | TRBV7-2 | many | TRBJ2-7
TGTGCCAGCAGCCTACCAGGGGGGACCTATGGCTACACCTTC | CASSLPGGTYGYTF | TRBD1 | TRBV7-9 | few | TRBJ1-2
TGTGCCAGCAGCTTACCAGGGGGACGGAGTGGCTACACCTTC | CASSLPGGRSGYTF | TRBD1 | TRBV7-2 | . | TRBJ1-2
TGTGCCAGCAGCCCAGGGGCCGGGGCTAAAAACATTCAGTACTTC | CASSPGAGAKNIQYF | . | TRBV11-2 | . | TRBJ2-4
TGTGCCAGCAGCAACCCTAGGGGCAATGAGCAGTTCTTC | CASSNPRGNEQFF | . | TRBV7-6 | few | TRBJ2-1
TGCAGCGTTGAAGATAGGCAAGGGGGCTCCTACAATGAGCAGTTCTTC | CSVEDRQGGSYNEQFF | . | TRBV29-1 | . | TRBJ2-1
TGTGCCAGCAATGACAGGGGTAGCAATCAGCCCCAGCATTTT | CASNDRGSNQPQHF | TRBD1 | TRBV28 | few | TRBJ1-5
TGTGCCAGCAGCCCCCGACTAGCCGGGGAGCTGTTTTTT | CASSPRLAGELFF | . | TRBV7-2 | . | TRBJ2-2
TGTGCCAGCAACCCAGGGGGTACCAGTCAAGAGACCCAGTACTTC | CASNPGGTSQETQYF | TRBD1 | TRBV7-6 | . | TRBJ2-5
TGTGCCAGCAGCCTGACAGGGTTCCCGCTAAGGTTGGACTTC | CASSLTGFPLRLDF | TRBD1 | TRBV5-5 | . | TRBJ2-7
TGTGCCAGCAGTTACTTCTCAGCAGAAGGCAGCGCCGGGGAGCTGTTTTTT | CASSYFSAEGSAGELFF | . | TRBV6-5 | few | TRBJ2-2
TGCAGTGCTCATCGGAGAGATGGCTACACCTTC | CSAHRRDGYTF | . | TRBV20-1 | . | TRBJ1-2
TGTGCCAGCAGCTTAGACGGACGCCGAGTGGATAACACCGGGGAGCTGTTTTTT | CASSLDGRRVDNTGELFF | . | TRBV7-2 | few | TRBJ2-2
TGTGCCAGCAGCCGACCGGGACAGGGGGTCTACGAGCAGTACTTC | CASSRPGQGVYEQYF | TRBD1 | TRBV3-1 | few | TRBJ2-7
TGTGCCAGCAGCGCCCCCCTGGGTAGCGGCCCCGCCGAGCAGTACTTC | CASSAPLGSGPAEQYF | . | TRBV7-2 | few | TRBJ2-7
TGCAGTGGATCTTCTAGCGGGAGGGCCAACGGGTATAGCACAGATACGCAGTATTTT | CSGSSSGRANGYSTDTQYF | TRBD2 | TRBV20-1 | . | TRBJ2-3
TGCAGTGCTGCGACAGGGTTAACTGAAGCTTTCTTT | CSAATGLTEAFF | TRBD1 | TRBV20-1 | few | TRBJ1-1
TGTGCCAGCAGCTTAGCCAGCGGGAGGCCCGATGAGCAGTTCTTC | CASSLASGRPDEQFF | TRBD2 | TRBV7-2 | . | TRBJ2-1
TGTGCCAGCAGTTTATCGGTTGGAGGGCCCGGAGGCTCCTATAATTCACCCCTCCACTTT | CASSLSVGGPGGSYNSPLHF | . | TRBV28 | many | TRBJ1-6
TGTGCCAGCAGCCTGGAACGGCTAGATACGCAGTATTTT | CASSLERLDTQYF | . | TRBV7-2 | . | TRBJ2-3
TGTGCCAGCAGTATCGGGAGCTCCTATAATTCACCCCTCCACTTT | CASSIGSSYNSPLHF | . | TRBV2 | . | TRBJ1-6
TGTGCCAGCAGCCCCCCCGGGGTCTCTGGAAACACCATATATTTT | CASSPPGVSGNTIYF | . | TRBV7-8 | . | TRBJ1-3
TGCAGTGCTAGAGAGGGCGGAGGGTATGAAAAACTGTTTTTT | CSAREGGGYEKLFF | . | TRBV20-1 | few | TRBJ1-4
TGTGCCAGCAGTGCACTAGCGGGAGACCCCCGACGCATAAGCTCCTACAATGAGCAGTTCTTC | CASSALAGDPRRISSYNEQFF | TRBD2 | TRBV6-1 | . | TRBJ2-1
TGTGCCATCACGGGACAGGGAGTGTCTGGAAACACCATATATTTT | CAITGQGVSGNTIYF | TRBD1 | TRBV10-3 | few | TRBJ1-3
TGTGCCAGCAGCTCCAGTGGAGGGGTCACTGAAGCTTTCTTT | CASSSSGGVTEAFF | . | TRBV12-3/TRBV12-4 | . | TRBJ1-1
TGTGCCAGCAGCCTCGGGGGTGGGGCCTACTACAATGAGCAGTTCTTC | CASSLGGGAYYNEQFF | . | TRBV14 | . | TRBJ2-1
TGTGCCAGCAGCTTAGCCCTGGGGGGGCGAGGCGAGCAGTACTTC | CASSLALGGRGEQYF | . | TRBV7-9 | few | TRBJ2-7
TGTGCCAGCAGTTACGGTAGCGGGAATGGAGAGACCCAGTACTTC | CASSYGSGNGETQYF | TRBD2 | TRBV6-2/TRBV6-3 | few | TRBJ2-5
TGTGCCAGCAGCTTAGCAGGGGGTATCCGCTACGAGCAGTACTTC | CASSLAGGIRYEQYF | TRBD1 | TRBV11-2 | . | TRBJ2-7
TGTGCCAGCAGCTCGTGGCTCAGTTCTTCCGGGGAGCTGTTTTTT | CASSSWLSSSGELFF | . | TRBV7-6 | . | TRBJ2-2
TGCGCCAGCAGTAAGGACAGGCGATCCTACGAGCAGTACTTC | CASSKDRRSYEQYF | TRBD1 | TRBV5-1 | . | TRBJ2-7
TGTGCCAGCTCCCCGAAAGGATGGGAAGAGACCCAGTACTTC | CASSPKGWEETQYF | . | TRBV6-2/TRBV6-3 | . | TRBJ2-5
TGTGCCAGCAGTTCGCCTCATGGGGGAGGGGGAATACAGTATGGCTACACCTTC | CASSSPHGGGGIQYGYTF | . | TRBV28 | . | TRBJ1-2
TGTGCCAGCAGCTTCGATGGGTCGTCCCGCAATCAGCCCCAGCATTTT | CASSFDGSSRNQPQHF | . | TRBV7-9 | . | TRBJ1-5
TGTGCCAGCAGCTTAGATCTGTGGGGGAGCTCCTACGAGCAGTACTTC | CASSLDLWGSSYEQYF | . | TRBV11-2 | few | TRBJ2-7
TGTGCCAGCAGTCCGCGCGACTGGGCCGCCGGGGAGCTGTTTTTT | CASSPRDWAAGELFF | . | TRBV12-3/TRBV12-4 | few | TRBJ2-2
TGTGCCAGCAGCCCCTGGGGTAGCATCGAGACCCAGTACTTC | CASSPWGSIETQYF | . | TRBV5-4 | few | TRBJ2-5
TGCGCCAGCAGCCAAGATGGGACAGGGGGCTATGGTGAAAAACTGTTTTTT | CASSQDGTGGYGEKLFF | TRBD1 | TRBV4-1 | . | TRBJ1-4
TGTGCCAGCAATGGACAGGGTGGAAGGATACAAGCTAACTATGGCTACACCTTC | CASNGQGGRIQANYGYTF | TRBD1 | TRBV12-3/TRBV12-4 | few | TRBJ1-2
TGTGCCAGTAGTTCCGGGACAGGCGGTTATTTCGGGGAGCTGTTTTTT | CASSSGTGGYFGELFF | TRBD1 | TRBV19 | . | TRBJ2-2